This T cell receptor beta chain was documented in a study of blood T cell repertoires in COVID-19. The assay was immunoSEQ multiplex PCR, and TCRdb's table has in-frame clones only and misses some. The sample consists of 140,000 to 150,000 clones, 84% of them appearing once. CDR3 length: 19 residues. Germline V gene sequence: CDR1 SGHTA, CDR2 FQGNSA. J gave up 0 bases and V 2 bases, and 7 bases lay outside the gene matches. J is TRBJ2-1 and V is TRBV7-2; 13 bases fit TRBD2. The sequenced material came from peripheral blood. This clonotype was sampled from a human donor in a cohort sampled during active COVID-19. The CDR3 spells CASSLPGLAGPSSYNEQFF. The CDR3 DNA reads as TGTGCCAGCAGCTTACCGGGACTAGCGGGGCCCAGCTCCTACAATGAGCAGTTCTTC.